This TCR beta chain was recorded in a study of cytomegalovirus exposure and HLA in healthy donors. Study information: The use of the same platform for the 90 to 150 validation repertoires and the 600 to 700 first-cohort repertoires was reported by a later analysis. General study findings and limits: One later analysis, an examination of the 120 validation repertoires, found that first-cohort TCR clusters tended to co-occur in them.

Germline CDR1 is MNHNY and CDR2 is SVGAGI (reference sequence). V dropped 0 bases and J dropped 8 bases, with 12 bases sitting between them. The CDR3 spans 14 residues. Clones were sequenced by immunoSEQ multiplex PCR, and TCRdb holds only the in-frame ones, with some missing. This table holds 150,000 to 200,000 clones, around 92% found once. In the case of this clone: Its antigen is currently unknown.

The receptor was isolated from a woman younger than 35 in good health and CMV-seropositive. The V and J genes are TRBV6-6 and TRBJ2-3, with D maybe TRBD2 (5 bases). The specimen was PBMCs. The CDR3 DNA follows: TGTGCCAGCAGTTACTCTCCCCTCGCGGGTACGCAGTATTTT. This sequence encodes CASSYSPLAGTQYF.